This T cell receptor (beta chain) was recorded in a study of T cell responses to AZD1222 COVID-19 vaccine. Libraries were prepared by immunoSEQ multiplex PCR; TCRdb keeps only in-frame clonotypes and omits some of them. The sample gives around 160,000 clones, about 90% of which show up once; 2.5% to 3% is in the top ten. Details on this clone: Its specificity is unknown.

The CDR3 contains 13 residues. V lost 6 bases to trimming and J lost 7 bases, with 15 bases between them. The germline V gene has CDR1 MNHEY and CDR2 SVGAGI. Regarding the study as a whole: Vaccine-associated CD4 TCRs spanned spike, dominant at 160-218 and 743-854.

The sample was peripheral blood, taken on day 0 of MenACWY control vaccination. This clonotype was obtained from an adult in good health. The chain employs TRBV6-5 and TRBJ1-1; D is ambiguous. The CDR3 loop is CASSPRPVSEAFF. The CDR3 coding sequence is TGTGCCAGCAGCCCAAGGCCAGTCAGTGAAGCTTTCTTT.